The 12 T cell receptor beta chains presented below share a single source sample, sequenced in a study of blood T cell repertoires in COVID-19. The method was immunoSEQ multiplex PCR; TCRdb's version includes in-frame clones alone and lacks a portion of them. The sample lists approximately 320,000 clones, nearly 90% occurring once. Sequenced sample: peripheral blood. The receptors shown here come from a woman in her twenties or thirties with COVID-19, enrolled during active disease.

The chain recombines TRBV11-2 with TRBJ1-1; D is ambiguous. The CDR3 length is 16 residues. The V end was cut by 5 bases, the J end by 8 bases, with 24 bases between. Per the germline V gene, CDR1 is SGHAT and CDR2 is FQNNGV. The CDR3 region has the DNA TGTGCCAGCAGCCGAAGCGGGCGTATAATTTCTTCGGAAGCTTTCTTT. It codes for CASSRSGRIISSEAFF. Full variable domain (outside the CDR3, taken from reference TRBV11-2 and TRBJ1-1): EAGVAQSPRYKIIEKRQSVAFWCNPISGHATLYWYQQILGQGPKLLIQFQNNGVVDDSQLPKDRFSAERLKGVDSTLKIQPAKLEDSAVYLCASSRSGRIISSEAFFGQGTRLTVV.

The V call is TRBV7-9, the J call TRBJ1-2; no clear D. The CDR3 contains 15 residues. V gave up 1 base and J gave up 8 bases, with 17 bases separating them. Germline loops: CDR1 SEHNR, CDR2 FQNEAQ (reference sequence). CDR3: CASSLGGDPLGGYTF. In DNA form, the CDR3 reads TGTGCCAGCAGCTTAGGGGGAGACCCCCTCGGGGGCTACACCTTC.

The genes are TRBV3-1 (or the pseudogene TRBV3-2) and TRBJ1-1; D is possibly TRBD1 (5 bases). The germline CDR1 and CDR2 sequences are LGHDT and YNNKEL (reference sequence). With 4 bases removed from V and 0 bases from J, the gap between germline ends came to 9 bases. The CDR3 loop spans 14 amino acids. CDR3 amino acids: CASSRNRLNTEAFF. CDR3 bases: TGTGCCAGCAGCCGGAACAGGTTGAACACTGAAGCTTTCTTT.

This chain uses TRBV10-3 with TRBJ1-1; 7 bases are shared with TRBD1. Per germline, CDR1 ENHRY and CDR2 SYGVKD. V was clipped by 5 bases and J by 0 bases; unmatched bases: 3. The CDR3 is 14 amino acids. The CDR3 region has the DNA TGTGCCATCAGTTTACAGGGGATGAACACTGAAGCTTTCTTT. Translation: CAISLQGMNTEAFF.

The rearrangement uses TRBV6-5 and TRBJ1-5, with TRBD1 as a possible D gene (6 bases). Germline loops: CDR1 MNHEY, CDR2 SVGAGI. Trimming shortened V by 8 bases and J by 6 bases, and 20 bases separated the two germline ends. This CDR3 is built from 15 residues. The CDR3 region has the DNA TGTGCCAGCGGGCGGAACAGGGCGATGACTCAGCCCCAGCATTTT. Residues: CASGRNRAMTQPQHF.

This sequence joins TRBV19 and TRBJ1-5, with D possibly matching TRBD1 (6 bases). There are 14 residues in the CDR3. Trimming stripped 7 bases from V and 3 bases from J, with 13 bases between. In germline, CDR1 is LNHDA, CDR2 SQIVND (reference sequence). Here the CDR3 DNA reads TGTGCCAGTAAAGGGCAGGGGTCCAATCAGCCCCAGCATTTT. This encodes CASKGQGSNQPQHF.

J is TRBJ2-1 and V is TRBV5-1, with TRBD2 matching over 15 bases. J was trimmed by 0 bases and V by 4 bases; bases with no gene match: 5. In germline, CDR1 is SGHRS, CDR2 YFSETQ. The CDR3 length is 18 residues. CDR3 amino acids: CASSAGLAGGRSYNEQFF. The CDR3 coding sequence is TGCGCCAGCAGCGCGGGACTAGCGGGGGGCCGCTCCTACAATGAGCAGTTCTTC.

CDR3 DNA sequence: TGTGCCAGCAGCCCCGTTGTGAACACCGGGGAGCTGTTTTTT. This sequence encodes CASSPVVNTGELFF. The chain uses TRBV13 and TRBJ2-2, with D unresolved. The CDR3 is 14 residues long. CDR1 and CDR2 (germline): PRHDT, FYEKMQ (reference sequence). Trimming took off 5 bases at V and 1 base at J, with 8 bases between the two ends. The whole variable domain, remainder taken from reference TRBV13 and TRBJ2-2, is AAGVIQSPRHLIKEKRETATLKCYPIPRHDTVYWYQQGPGQDPQFLISFYEKMQSDKGSIPDRFSAQQFSDYHSELNMSSLELGDSALYFCASSPVVNTGELFFGEGSRLTVL.

This chain links TRBV19 with TRBJ1-4; D is possibly TRBD1 (5 bases). V was clipped by 7 bases and J by 12 bases, with 21 bases between them. Per germline, CDR1 LNHDA and CDR2 SQIVND (reference sequence). The CDR3 extends over 14 amino acids. The CDR3 is CASIMGLSEVQLFF. CDR3 nucleotide sequence: TGTGCCAGTATAATGGGACTATCGGAGGTTCAACTGTTTTTT.

This clone is a singleton in its sample. The rearrangement joins TRBV5-4 to TRBJ2-6; TRBD1 agrees at 10 bases. Looked up from germline, CDR1 is SGHNT and CDR2 is YYREEE (reference sequence). This CDR3 contains 17 residues. The trim removed 0 bases at V and 2 bases at J, leaving 2 bases unmatched. CDR3 DNA: TGTGCCAGCAGCTTGGGACAGGGGGCAACTGGGGCCAACGTCCTGACTTTC. Protein sequence: CASSLGQGATGANVLTF. Variable domain in full (rest from reference TRBV5-4 and TRBJ2-6): ETGVTQSPTHLIKTRGQQVTLRCSSQSGHNTVSWYQQALGQGPQFIFQYYREEENGRGNFPPRFSGLQFPNYSSELNVNALELDDSALYLCASSLGQGATGANVLTFGAGSRLTVL.

The chain joins TRBV7-9 to TRBJ2-2, with 9 positions matching TRBD1. Trimming at V came to 7 bases and at J to 1 base, leaving 4 bases not matched to a gene. Germline V lookup: CDR1 SEHNR, CDR2 FQNEAQ (reference sequence). The CDR3 is made up of 15 amino acids. The CDR3 bases are TGTGCCAGCACCCTGGACAGGGGGAACACCGGGGAGCTGTTTTTT. It translates to CASTLDRGNTGELFF.

Here the CDR3 reads CASSFGTSIYNEQFF. DNA for the CDR3: TGTGCCAGCAGCTTCGGGACTAGCATCTACAATGAGCAGTTCTTC. The J gene is TRBJ2-1, the V gene TRBV5-5; TRBD2 aligns across 9 bases. In germline, CDR1 is SGHKS, CDR2 YYEKEE (reference sequence). This CDR3 is built from 15 residues. The ends lost 2 bases at V and 3 bases at J; junction bases unmatched: 3.